This TCR beta chain was observed in a study of blood T cell repertoires in COVID-19. Turning to the study itself: Samples taken during acute and convalescent COVID-19 were collected in the United States, Italy and Spain. The analysed material was cDNA or gDNA that came from T cells, B-cell-depleted T cells, or PBMCs.

The authors' processing: It was from reference gene primer amplification that nucleated cell counts were estimated. Produced via immunoSEQ multiplex PCR; TCRdb's table is partial and in-frame only. V and J calls and clone size are those listed in that table; D and trimming were worked out from the DNA. The table includes 29,000 or so clones, 80% to 90% detected once. Looked up from germline, CDR1 is SGHDT and CDR2 is YYEEEE. V lost 1 base to trimming and J lost 4 bases; unmatched junction nucleotides: 7. This CDR3 spans 16 amino acids. The chain carries TRBV5-6 and TRBJ1-1; 10 positions match TRBD1. The sample taken for sequencing was peripheral blood. This TCR was recovered from a man aged 55 to 69 with acute or convalescent COVID-19. The CDR3 DNA is TGTGCCAGCAGCTTGAGTGGACAGGGGGGAGGCACTGAAGCTTTCTTT. Its protein product is CASSLSGQGGGTEAFF.